A selection of T cell receptor beta chains follows, all from one sample in a study of cytomegalovirus exposure and HLA in healthy donors. Clones were sequenced by immunoSEQ multiplex PCR, and TCRdb holds only the in-frame ones, with some missing. The sample holds around 230,000 clones, around 80% seen once. The source material was PBMCs. The receptor set was obtained from a boy between 10 and 17 years old in good health and CMV-seronegative. The CDR3 runs from the conserved cysteine through the conserved F or W. Each record gives: clone size, V gene, J gene, D gene, CDR3 protein, CDR3 DNA. A D gene is named only where the DNA matches it firmly. The listing skips clone size in some rows; elsewhere it reads once, few, many or a size class.

-	TRBV18	TRBJ1-3	-	CASSPSSAGSGNTIYF	TGTGCCAGCTCACCCTCGTCTGCCGGCTCTGGAAACACCATATATTTT
-	TRBV7-2	TRBJ1-2	-	CASSLARAGSFYGYTF	TGTGCCAGCAGCTTAGCGAGGGCAGGAAGTTTCTATGGCTACACCTTC
-	TRBV4-1	TRBJ2-1	-	CASSSLSGESYNEQFF	TGCGCCAGCAGCTCCCTTTCGGGAGAGTCCTACAATGAGCAGTTCTTC
-	TRBV6-5	TRBJ2-1	-	CASSYSSGPDGQFF	TGTGCCAGCAGTTACTCGAGCGGTCCGGACGGGCAGTTCTTC
-	TRBV2	TRBJ2-7	TRBD1	CASGRDRAYEQYF	TGTGCCAGCGGCCGGGACAGGGCCTACGAGCAGTACTTC
-	TRBV6-1	TRBJ1-2	TRBD1	CASREQGAGGYTF	TGTGCCAGCAGGGAACAGGGGGCGGGTGGCTACACCTTC
-	TRBV4-1	TRBJ1-1	-	CASSLPGYTEAFF	TGCGCCAGCAGCCTCCCGGGGTACACTGAAGCTTTCTTT
-	TRBV7-9	TRBJ2-6	-	CASSFRDVLTF	TGTGCCAGCAGCTTCCGGGACGTCCTGACTTTC
-	TRBV30	TRBJ2-3	TRBD1	CAWSLQGVLSSDTQYF	TGTGCCTGGAGTTTACAGGGGGTCTTATCCTCCGATACGCAGTATTTT
few	TRBV5-4	TRBJ2-1	-	CASSLTGLGYNEQFF	TGTGCCAGCAGCTTGACAGGGCTGGGCTACAATGAGCAGTTCTTC
-	TRBV19	TRBJ1-2	-	CASSTTRGPRGYTF	TGTGCCAGTAGTACAACCAGGGGACCCCGCGGCTACACCTTC
-	TRBV11-3	TRBJ1-1	-	CASSPAGGRTEAFF	TGTGCCAGCAGCCCCGCCGGGGGGAGGACTGAAGCTTTCTTT
-	TRBV10-1	TRBJ1-1	TRBD1	CASSVGQTNTEAFF	TGCGCCAGCAGCGTGGGACAGACGAACACTGAAGCTTTCTTT
-	TRBV10-1	TRBJ1-1	-	CASSEPPTGMNTEAFF	TGCGCCAGCAGTGAGCCTCCTACAGGGATGAACACTGAAGCTTTCTTT
-	TRBV6-7	TRBJ2-3	-	CASSYNGGDPKPTDTQYF	TGTGCCAGCAGTTACAACGGGGGAGACCCTAAACCCACAGATACGCAGTATTTT
-	TRBV4-2	TRBJ2-5	TRBD2	CASSQYDGGTSGGSKETQYF	TGTGCCAGCAGCCAATATGATGGTGGAACTAGCGGGGGGTCTAAAGAGACCCAGTACTTC
-	TRBV25-1	TRBJ2-7	-	CASSGVREVPEQYF	TGTGCCAGCAGTGGGGTCAGGGAGGTCCCCGAGCAGTACTTC
-	TRBV4-2	TRBJ2-2	-	CASSPRGPRDTGELFF	TGTGCCAGCAGCCCGCGGGGGCCCCGGGACACCGGGGAGCTGTTTTTT
-	TRBV5-1	TRBJ1-4	TRBD1	CASSTGAGEKLFF	TGCGCCAGCAGTACAGGGGCGGGGGAAAAACTGTTTTTT
-	TRBV5-1	TRBJ2-3	TRBD2	CASSLLLAGGRTDTQYF	TGCGCCAGCAGCTTGCTTCTAGCGGGGGGACGCACAGATACGCAGTATTTT
-	TRBV6-5	TRBJ1-1	-	CASSADILTEAFF	TGTGCCAGCAGTGCCGATATACTGACTGAAGCTTTCTTT
-	TRBV6-1	TRBJ2-5	-	CASRDQETQYF	TGTGCCAGCCGGGACCAAGAGACCCAGTACTTC
-	TRBV19	TRBJ1-5	TRBD1	CASSPPGTGNQPQHF	TGTGCCAGTAGTCCCCCCGGGACAGGCAATCAGCCCCAGCATTTT
few	TRBV6-1	TRBJ2-7	TRBD2	CASSEAGLAEVPYEQYF	TGTGCCAGCAGTGAAGCAGGCCTAGCGGAAGTCCCCTACGAGCAGTACTTC
-	TRBV25-1	TRBJ1-1	-	CASKVEGRGTEAFF	TGTGCCAGCAAGGTTGAGGGTAGGGGGACTGAAGCTTTCTTT
-	TRBV5-4	TRBJ2-1	-	CASSLSGNEQFF	TGTGCCAGCAGCCTCAGCGGGAATGAGCAGTTCTTC
-	TRBV2	TRBJ1-1	TRBD1	CASSGAGGVFTEAFF	TGTGCCAGCAGTGGAGCAGGGGGGGTATTCACTGAAGCTTTCTTT
-	TRBV7-9	TRBJ1-6	-	CASSHSSYNSPLHF	TGTGCCAGCAGCCACAGCTCCTATAATTCACCCCTCCACTTT
-	TRBV4-1	TRBJ1-5	TRBD1	CASSQEGQGRPPQHF	TGCGCCAGCAGCCAAGAAGGACAGGGGCGACCGCCCCAGCATTTT
-	TRBV18	TRBJ1-1	-	CASSPPPGLRVEEPLNTEAFF	TGTGCCAGCTCACCACCCCCCGGACTACGGGTGGAGGAACCTTTAAACACTGAAGCTTTCTTT
-	TRBV5-1	TRBJ2-1	TRBD1	CASSLFGQGNEQFF	TGCGCCAGCAGCTTGTTTGGACAGGGGAATGAGCAGTTCTTC
-	TRBV5-6	TRBJ2-7	TRBD2	CASSLVMGTTYEQYF	TGTGCCAGCAGCTTGGTTATGGGGACTACCTACGAGCAGTACTTC